This T cell receptor beta chain was retrieved from a study of cytomegalovirus exposure and HLA in healthy donors. Study outcomes and limitations: It was confirmed in vitro that a few of the CMV-associated chains were specific for CMV antigens. Serostatus for CMV was the only available immune exposure information. According to the study, 160 or so TCR beta chains were cytomegalovirus-associated. In a later analysis, HLA-C alleles had the fewest associated TCRs, DRB1 alleles the most.

CDR3 length: 13 amino acids. The ends lost 6 bases at V and 7 bases at J; junction bases unmatched: 8. CDR1 and CDR2 (germline): SNHLY, FYNNEI. Amplification used 60 Vbeta primers and 13 Jbeta primers. Generated by immunoSEQ multiplex PCR, the TCRdb table keeps only in-frame clones and is missing some. Of some 160,000 clones in the sample, 60% to 80% were seen once. As concerns this clone: The target antigen is unknown.

Material for sequencing was PBMCs. The chain couples TRBV2 to TRBJ1-2; 7 bases map to TRBD1. The sequence derives from a man aged 50 to 60 in good health and CMV-seropositive. The CDR3 DNA is TGTGCCAGCAGGGGACAGTCGGGCGTTGGCTACACCTTC. Translating gives CASRGQSGVGYTF. Complete variable domain (other parts from reference TRBV2 and TRBJ1-2): EPEVTQTPSHQVTQMGQEVILRCVPISNHLYFYWYRQILGQKVEFLVSFYNNEISEKSEIFDDQFSVERPDGSNFTLKIRSTKLEDSAMYFCASRGQSGVGYTFGSGTRLTVV.